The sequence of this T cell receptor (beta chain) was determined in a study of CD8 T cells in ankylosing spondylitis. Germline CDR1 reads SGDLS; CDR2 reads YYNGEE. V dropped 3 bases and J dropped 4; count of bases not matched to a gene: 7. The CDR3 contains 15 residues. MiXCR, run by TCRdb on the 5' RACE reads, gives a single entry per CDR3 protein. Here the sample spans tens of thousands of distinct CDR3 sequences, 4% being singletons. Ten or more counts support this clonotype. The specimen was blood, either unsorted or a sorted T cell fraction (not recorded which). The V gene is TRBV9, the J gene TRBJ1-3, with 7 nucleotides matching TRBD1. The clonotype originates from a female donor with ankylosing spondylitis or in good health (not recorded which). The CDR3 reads CASSAGQRHGNTIYF. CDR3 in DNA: TGTGCCAGCAGCGCGGGACAGAGACACGGAAACACCATATATTTT. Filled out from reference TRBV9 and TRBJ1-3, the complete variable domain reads DSGVTQTPKHLITATGQRVTLRCSPRSGDLSVYWYQQSLDQGLQFLIQYYNGEERAKGNILERFSAQQFPDLHSELNLSSLELGDSALYFCASSAGQRHGNTIYFGEGSWLTVV.